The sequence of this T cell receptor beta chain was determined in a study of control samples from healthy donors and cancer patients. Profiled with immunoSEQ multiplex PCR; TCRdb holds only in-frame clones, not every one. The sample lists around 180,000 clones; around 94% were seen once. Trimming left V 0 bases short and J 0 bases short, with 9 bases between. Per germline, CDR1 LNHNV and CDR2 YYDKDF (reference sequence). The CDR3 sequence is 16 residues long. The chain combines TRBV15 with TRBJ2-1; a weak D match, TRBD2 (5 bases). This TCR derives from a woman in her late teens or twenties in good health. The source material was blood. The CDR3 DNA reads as TGTGCCACCAGCAGAGACAGCGGAAGCTCCTACAATGAGCAGTTCTTC. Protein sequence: CATSRDSGSSYNEQFF.